Listed here are 10 T cell receptor beta chains from one sample, sequenced in a study of T cells after yellow fever vaccination. Each CDR3 protein is one row after TCRdb ran MiXCR on the 5' RACE reads. The repertoire includes some 340,000 distinct CDR3 sequences, approximately 4% of them detected once, and roughly 24% sits in the top ten. Sequencing used PBMCs, obtained 5 days after the yellow fever booster vaccination. The receptors here all came from a young man who received the YFV17D yellow fever vaccine.

V gene TRBV5-1 combines with J gene TRBJ2-7; D perhaps matches TRBD2 (5 bases). V lost 0 bases and J lost 5, with 12 bases in between. CDR1 and CDR2 from the germline V gene are SGHRS and YFSETQ. The CDR3 sequence is 14 residues long. The CDR3 DNA reads as TGCGCCAGCAGCTTGGTAGGGTTCGGGAACGAGCAGTACGTC. It codes for CASSLVGFGNEQYV.

There are a few counts of this clonotype. The V gene is TRBV7-2, the J gene TRBJ1-2; TRBD1 aligns across 11 bases. V gave up 5 bases and J gave up 5 bases; unmatched junction bases: 7. CDR1 is SGHTA, CDR2 FQGNSA, per germline. The CDR3 covers 15 residues. CDR3 amino acids: CASSRPGQGVYGYTF. The CDR3, as DNA: TGTGCCAGCAGCCGTCCGGGACAGGGGGTATATGGCTACACCTTC.

The chain is built from TRBV11-2 and TRBJ2-5; D possibly uses TRBD1 or TRBD2 (5 bases each). Trimming took 1 base from V and 3 from J, leaving 12 bases between them. This CDR3 contains 15 residues. Germline V gene data show CDR1 as SGHAT and CDR2 as FQNNGV. CDR3 residues: CASSLVGVGEETQYF. The CDR3 DNA sequence: TGTGCCAGCAGCTTAGTGGGGGTAGGAGAAGAGACCCAGTACTTC. Using reference TRBV11-2 and TRBJ2-5 for the parts outside the CDR3, the full variable domain is EAGVAQSPRYKIIEKRQSVAFWCNPISGHATLYWYQQILGQGPKLLIQFQNNGVVDDSQLPKDRFSAERLKGVDSTLKIQPAKLEDSAVYLCASSLVGVGEETQYFGPGTRLLVL.

This clonotype was observed many times. The rearrangement joins TRBV12-3 or TRBV12-4 to TRBJ1-5, with a tentative D call TRBD1 (6 bases). Trimming removed 7 bases from V and 3 bases from J, with 16 bases in between. There are 15 residues in the CDR3. CDR3 region: CASNFWGANNQPQHF. In nucleotides, the CDR3 is TGTGCCAGCAACTTCTGGGGGGCGAACAATCAGCCCCAGCATTTT.

This clonotype was seen many times. The chain couples TRBV24-1 to TRBJ2-5; D is possibly TRBD2 (6 bases). Germline loops: CDR1 KGHDR, CDR2 SFDVKD. The CDR3 runs to 13 residues. V was cut by 0 bases and J by 5 bases, with 6 bases left in between. CDR3 DNA sequence: TGTGCCACCAGTGATTTGCGGGGGGAGACCCAGTACTTC. Residues: CATSDLRGETQYF.

This clonotype was counted a few times. The chain recombines TRBV6-2 or TRBV6-3 with TRBJ2-7; the D is unclear. Germline loops: CDR1 MNHEY, CDR2 SVGEGT. Trimming removed 6 bases from V and 1 base from J, with 16 bases in between. This CDR3 contains 15 residues. The CDR3 DNA is TGTGCCAGCAGCCAACACTCCGACAAGTCCTACGAGCAGTACTTC. Translated, it gives CASSQHSDKSYEQYF.

A word on this clonotype: This clone may be a read error of a much larger clone one base away. The CDR3 bases are TGTGCCAGCAGATTCGCGACAGAAAATCAGCCCCAGCATTTT. Protein product: CASRFATENQPQHF. The chain has TRBV7-2 and TRBJ1-5, with D possibly being TRBD1 (5 bases). Between the trimmed V and J ends, which lost 6 bases and 4 bases, there was a span of 13 bases. The CDR3 loop spans 14 amino acids. CDR1 is SGHTA, CDR2 FQGNSA, per germline.

This clonotype was counted at least ten times. The chain is built from TRBV27 and TRBJ2-7; D unresolved. CDR1 is MNHEY, CDR2 SMNVEV, per germline (reference sequence). This CDR3 contains 15 residues. Trimming stripped 2 bases from V and 0 bases from J, with 11 bases between. In DNA, the CDR3 is TGTGCCAGCAGTTTAAAACCGCAAAGCTCCTACGAGCAGTACTTC. This sequence encodes CASSLKPQSSYEQYF.

This clonotype was detected ten times or more. The V gene is TRBV12-3 or TRBV12-4, the J gene TRBJ1-1; D gene ambiguous. The CDR3 runs 11 residues. Trimming took 3 bases from V and 8 from J, leaving 7 bases between them. In nucleotides, the CDR3 is TGTGCCAGCAGTTTGGGTGTAGAAGCTTTCTTT. Its protein product is CASSLGVEAFF.

This clonotype was recorded at least ten times. The chain links TRBV6-5 to TRBJ2-7, with D unclear. V gave up 4 bases and J gave up 4 bases, with 23 bases separating them. Germline lookup yields CDR1 MNHEY and CDR2 SVGAGI. The CDR3 consists of 17 residues. CDR3 loop: CASSFVKAGKNSYEQYV. CDR3 bases: TGTGCCAGCAGTTTTGTTAAGGCCGGTAAGAATTCTTACGAGCAGTACGTC.